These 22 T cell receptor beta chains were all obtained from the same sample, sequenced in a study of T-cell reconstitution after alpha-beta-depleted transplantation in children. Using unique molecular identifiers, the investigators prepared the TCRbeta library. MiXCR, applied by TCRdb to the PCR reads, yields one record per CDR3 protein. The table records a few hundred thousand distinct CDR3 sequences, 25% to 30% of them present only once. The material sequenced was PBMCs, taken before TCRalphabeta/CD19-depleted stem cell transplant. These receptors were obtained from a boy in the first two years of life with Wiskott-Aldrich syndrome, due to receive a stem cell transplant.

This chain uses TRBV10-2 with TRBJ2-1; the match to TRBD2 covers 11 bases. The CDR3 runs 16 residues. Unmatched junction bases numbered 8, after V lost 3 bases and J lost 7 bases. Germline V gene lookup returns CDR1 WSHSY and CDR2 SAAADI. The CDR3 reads CASSEGLAGGRNEQFF. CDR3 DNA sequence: TGCGCCAGCAGTGAAGGGCTAGCGGGAGGTCGGAATGAGCAGTTCTTC.

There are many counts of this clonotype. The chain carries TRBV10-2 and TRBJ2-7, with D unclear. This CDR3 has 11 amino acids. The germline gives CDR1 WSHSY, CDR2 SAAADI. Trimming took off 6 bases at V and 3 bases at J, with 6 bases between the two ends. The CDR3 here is CASSEVYEQYF. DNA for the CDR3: TGCGCCAGCAGCGAGGTCTACGAGCAGTACTTC.

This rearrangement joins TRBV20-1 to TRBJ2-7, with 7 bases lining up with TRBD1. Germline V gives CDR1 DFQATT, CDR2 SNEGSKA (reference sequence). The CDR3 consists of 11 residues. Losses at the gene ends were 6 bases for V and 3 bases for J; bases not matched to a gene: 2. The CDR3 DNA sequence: TGCAGTGCCTGGGACAGCTACGAGCAGTACTTC. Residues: CSAWDSYEQYF.

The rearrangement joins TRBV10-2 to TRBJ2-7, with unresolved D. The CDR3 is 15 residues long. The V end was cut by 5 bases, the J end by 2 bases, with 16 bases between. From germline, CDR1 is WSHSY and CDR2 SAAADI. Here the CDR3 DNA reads TGCGCCAGCAGTCCCTCAGTGACTTTCGCCTACGAGCAGTACTTC. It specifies CASSPSVTFAYEQYF.

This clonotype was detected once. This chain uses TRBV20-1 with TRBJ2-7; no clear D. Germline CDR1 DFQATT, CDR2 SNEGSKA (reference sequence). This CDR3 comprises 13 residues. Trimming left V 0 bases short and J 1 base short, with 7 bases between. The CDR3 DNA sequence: TGCAGTGCTAGAGAGATGCGATCCTACGAGCAGTACTTC. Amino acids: CSAREMRSYEQYF.

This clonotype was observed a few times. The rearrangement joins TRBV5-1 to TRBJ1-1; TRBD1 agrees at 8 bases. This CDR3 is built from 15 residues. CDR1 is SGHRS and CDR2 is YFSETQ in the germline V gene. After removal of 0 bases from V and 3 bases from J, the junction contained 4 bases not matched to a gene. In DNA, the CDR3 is TGCGCCAGCAGCTTGGCAGGACAGGGTTACACTGAAGCTTTCTTT. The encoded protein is CASSLAGQGYTEAFF.

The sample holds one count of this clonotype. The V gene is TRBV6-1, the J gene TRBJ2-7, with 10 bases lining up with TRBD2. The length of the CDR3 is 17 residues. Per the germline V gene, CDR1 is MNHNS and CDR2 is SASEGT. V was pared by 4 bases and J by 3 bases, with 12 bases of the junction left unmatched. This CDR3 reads CASSVGMRIAGGYEQYF. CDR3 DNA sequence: TGTGCCAGCAGTGTTGGAATGCGGATAGCGGGAGGCTACGAGCAGTACTTC.

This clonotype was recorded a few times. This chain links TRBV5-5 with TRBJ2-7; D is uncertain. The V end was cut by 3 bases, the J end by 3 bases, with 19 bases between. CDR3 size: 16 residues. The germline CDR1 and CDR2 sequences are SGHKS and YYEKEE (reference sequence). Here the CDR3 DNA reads TGTGCCAGCAGCTCCGGCCTGGAGAGTGTCGGCTACGAGCAGTACTTC. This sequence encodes CASSSGLESVGYEQYF.

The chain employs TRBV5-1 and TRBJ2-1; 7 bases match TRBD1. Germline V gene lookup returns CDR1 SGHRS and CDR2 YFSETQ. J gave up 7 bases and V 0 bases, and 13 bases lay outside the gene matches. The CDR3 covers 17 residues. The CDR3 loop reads CASSLAALNRGRNEQFF. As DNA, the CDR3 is TGCGCCAGCAGCTTGGCCGCTCTAAACAGGGGAAGGAATGAGCAGTTCTTC.

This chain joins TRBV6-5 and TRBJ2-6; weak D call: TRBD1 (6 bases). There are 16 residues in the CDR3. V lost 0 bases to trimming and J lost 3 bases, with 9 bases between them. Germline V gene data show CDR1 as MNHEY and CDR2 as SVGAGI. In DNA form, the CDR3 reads TGTGCCAGCAGTTACTCGACAGGTCTTGGGGCCAACGTCCTGACTTTC. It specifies CASSYSTGLGANVLTF.

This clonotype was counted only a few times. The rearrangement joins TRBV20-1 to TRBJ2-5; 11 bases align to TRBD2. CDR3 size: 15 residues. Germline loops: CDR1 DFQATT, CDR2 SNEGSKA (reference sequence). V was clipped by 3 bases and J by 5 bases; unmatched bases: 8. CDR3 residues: CSARILAGGGETQYF. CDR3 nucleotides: TGCAGTGCTAGGATTCTAGCGGGAGGTGGGGAGACCCAGTACTTC.

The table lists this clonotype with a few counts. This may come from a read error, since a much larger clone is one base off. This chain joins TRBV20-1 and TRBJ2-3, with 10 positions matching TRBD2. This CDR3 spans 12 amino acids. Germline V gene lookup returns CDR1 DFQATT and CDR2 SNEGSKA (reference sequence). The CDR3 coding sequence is TGCAGTACTAGCGGGGGCACAGATACGCAGTATTTT. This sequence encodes CSTSGGTDTQYF.

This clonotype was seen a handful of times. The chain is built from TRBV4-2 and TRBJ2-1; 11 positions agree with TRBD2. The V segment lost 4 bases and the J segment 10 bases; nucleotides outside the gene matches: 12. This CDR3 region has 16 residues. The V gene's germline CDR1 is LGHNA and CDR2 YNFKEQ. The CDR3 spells CASSRTSGSVAKEQFF. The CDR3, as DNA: TGTGCCAGCAGCCGCACTAGCGGGAGTGTTGCGAAGGAGCAGTTCTTC.

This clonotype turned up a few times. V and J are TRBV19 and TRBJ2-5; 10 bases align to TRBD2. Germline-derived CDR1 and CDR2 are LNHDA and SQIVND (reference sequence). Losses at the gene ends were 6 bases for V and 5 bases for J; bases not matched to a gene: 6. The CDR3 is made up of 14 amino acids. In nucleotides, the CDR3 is TGTGCCAGTAGCAGCGGGAGGGCGGCGGAGACCCAGTACTTC. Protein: CASSSGRAAETQYF.

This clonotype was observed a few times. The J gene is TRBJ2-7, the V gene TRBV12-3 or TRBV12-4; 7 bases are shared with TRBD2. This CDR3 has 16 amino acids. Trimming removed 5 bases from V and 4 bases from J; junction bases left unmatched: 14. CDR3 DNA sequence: TGTGCCAGCAGTATACTCCTCGCGGGAGTGACTTACGAGCAGTACTTC. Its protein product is CASSILLAGVTYEQYF.

In DNA, the CDR3 is TGCAGCGTGACGAGCGGCACAGATACGCAGTATTTT. The encoded protein is CSVTSGTDTQYF. V is TRBV29-1 and J is TRBJ2-3; D unclear. Trimming stripped 6 bases from V and 1 base from J, with 8 bases between. The CDR3 spans 12 residues. CDR1 and CDR2 (germline): SQVTM, ANQGSEA.

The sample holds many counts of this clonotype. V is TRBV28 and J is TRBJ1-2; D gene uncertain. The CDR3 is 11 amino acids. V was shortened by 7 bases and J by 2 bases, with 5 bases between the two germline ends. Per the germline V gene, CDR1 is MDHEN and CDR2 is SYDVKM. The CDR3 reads CASTGNYGYTF. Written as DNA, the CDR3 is TGTGCCAGCACGGGGAACTATGGCTACACCTTC.

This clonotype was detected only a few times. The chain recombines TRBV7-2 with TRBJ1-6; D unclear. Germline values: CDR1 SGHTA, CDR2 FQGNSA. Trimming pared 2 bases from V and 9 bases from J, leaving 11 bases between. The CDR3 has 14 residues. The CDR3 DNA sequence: TGTGCCAGCAGCTTATTAAAAGGGAGTTCACCCCTCCACTTT. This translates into CASSLLKGSSPLHF. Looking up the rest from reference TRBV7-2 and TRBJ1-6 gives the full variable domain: GAGVSQSPSNKVTEKGKDVELRCDPISGHTALYWYRQSLGQGLEFLIYFQGNSAPDKSGLPSDRFSAERTGGSVSTLTIQRTQQEDSAVYLCASSLLKGSSPLHFGNGTRLTVT.

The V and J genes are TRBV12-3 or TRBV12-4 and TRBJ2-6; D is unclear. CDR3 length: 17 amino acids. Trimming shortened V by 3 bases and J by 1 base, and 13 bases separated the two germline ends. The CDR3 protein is CASSLSGRLSGANVLTF. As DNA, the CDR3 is TGTGCCAGCAGTTTGTCTGGCAGATTATCTGGGGCCAACGTCCTGACTTTC.

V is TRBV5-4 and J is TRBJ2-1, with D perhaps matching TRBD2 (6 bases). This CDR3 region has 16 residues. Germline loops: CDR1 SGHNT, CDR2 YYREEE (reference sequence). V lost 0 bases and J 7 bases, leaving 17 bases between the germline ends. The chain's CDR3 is CASSLAMGEVWNEQFF. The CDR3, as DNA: TGTGCCAGCAGCTTGGCCATGGGGGAGGTTTGGAATGAGCAGTTCTTC.

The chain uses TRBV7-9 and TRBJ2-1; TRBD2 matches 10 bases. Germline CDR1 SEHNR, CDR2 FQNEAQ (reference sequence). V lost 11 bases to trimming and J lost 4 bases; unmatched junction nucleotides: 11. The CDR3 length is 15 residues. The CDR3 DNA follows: TGTGCCGGAGTAATCGGGACTAGCGTATACAATGAGCAGTTCTTC. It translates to CAGVIGTSVYNEQFF.

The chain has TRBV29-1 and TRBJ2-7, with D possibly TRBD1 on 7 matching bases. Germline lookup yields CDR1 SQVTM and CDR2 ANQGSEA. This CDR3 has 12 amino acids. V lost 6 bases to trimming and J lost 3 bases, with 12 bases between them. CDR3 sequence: CSVAGQSYEQYF. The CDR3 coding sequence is TGCAGCGTGGCGGGACAGAGCTACGAGCAGTACTTC.